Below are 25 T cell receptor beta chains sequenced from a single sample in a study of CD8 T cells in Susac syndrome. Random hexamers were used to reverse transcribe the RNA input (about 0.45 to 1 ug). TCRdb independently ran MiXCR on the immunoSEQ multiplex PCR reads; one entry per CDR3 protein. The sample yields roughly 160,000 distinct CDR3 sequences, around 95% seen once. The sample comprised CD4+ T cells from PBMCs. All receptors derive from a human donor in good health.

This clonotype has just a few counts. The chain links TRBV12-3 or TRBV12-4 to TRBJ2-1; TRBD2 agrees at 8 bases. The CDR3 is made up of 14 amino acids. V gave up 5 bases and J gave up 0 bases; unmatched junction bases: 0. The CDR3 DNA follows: TGTGCCAGCAGTCGGGGGGGCTCCTACAATGAGCAGTTCTTC. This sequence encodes CASSRGGSYNEQFF.

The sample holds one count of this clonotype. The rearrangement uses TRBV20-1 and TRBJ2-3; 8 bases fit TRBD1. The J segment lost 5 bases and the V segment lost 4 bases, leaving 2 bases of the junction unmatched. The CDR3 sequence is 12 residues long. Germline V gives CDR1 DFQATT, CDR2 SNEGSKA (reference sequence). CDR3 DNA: TGCAGTGCTAAAACAGGGGGAGATACGCAGTATTTT. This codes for CSAKTGGDTQYF.

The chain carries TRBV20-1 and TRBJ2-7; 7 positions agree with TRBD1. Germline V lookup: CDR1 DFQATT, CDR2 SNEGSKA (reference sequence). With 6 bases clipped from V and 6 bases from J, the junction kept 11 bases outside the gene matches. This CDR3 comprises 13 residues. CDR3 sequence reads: CSARDSRYLEQYF. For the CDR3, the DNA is TGCAGTGCCCGGGACAGTCGGTATCTCGAGCAGTACTTC.

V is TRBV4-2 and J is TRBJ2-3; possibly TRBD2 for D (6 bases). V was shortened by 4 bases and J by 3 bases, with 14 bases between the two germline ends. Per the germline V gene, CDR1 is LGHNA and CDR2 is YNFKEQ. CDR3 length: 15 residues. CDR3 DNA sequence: TGTGCCAGCAGCCGGTCGCTGGGGGGTACAGATACGCAGTATTTT. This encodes CASSRSLGGTDTQYF.

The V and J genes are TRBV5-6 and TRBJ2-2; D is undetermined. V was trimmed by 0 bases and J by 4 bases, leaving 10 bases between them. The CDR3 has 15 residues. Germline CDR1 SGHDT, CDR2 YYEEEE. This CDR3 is CASSLEQYSTGELFF. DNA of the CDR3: TGTGCCAGCAGCTTGGAACAGTATAGCACCGGGGAGCTGTTTTTT. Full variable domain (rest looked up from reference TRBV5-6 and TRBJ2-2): DAGVTQSPTHLIKTRGQQVTLRCSPKSGHDTVSWYQQALGQGPQFIFQYYEEEERQRGNFPDRFSGHQFPNYSSELNVNALLLGDSALYLCASSLEQYSTGELFFGEGSRLTVL.

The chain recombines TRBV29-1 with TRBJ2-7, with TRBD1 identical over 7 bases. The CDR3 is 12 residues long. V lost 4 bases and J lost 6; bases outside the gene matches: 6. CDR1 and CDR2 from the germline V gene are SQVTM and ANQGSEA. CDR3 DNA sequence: TGCAGCGTTGGACAGGGTGCGAGCGAGCAGTACTTC. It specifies CSVGQGASEQYF.

Here the CDR3 reads CASSPGVDTQYF. CDR3 DNA: TGCGCCAGCAGCCCAGGGGTAGATACGCAGTATTTT. The chain employs TRBV5-1 and TRBJ2-3; possible D gene TRBD1, 6 bases. Looked up from germline, CDR1 is SGHRS and CDR2 is YFSETQ. The CDR3 is made up of 12 amino acids. Between the trimmed V and J ends, which lost 4 bases and 5 bases, there was a span of 8 bases.

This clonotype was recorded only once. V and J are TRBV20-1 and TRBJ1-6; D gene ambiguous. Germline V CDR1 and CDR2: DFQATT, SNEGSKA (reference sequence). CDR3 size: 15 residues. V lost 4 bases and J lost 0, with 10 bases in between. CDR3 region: CSAKEVSSYNSPLHF. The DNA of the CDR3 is TGCAGTGCTAAGGAGGTTAGCTCCTATAATTCACCCCTCCACTTT.

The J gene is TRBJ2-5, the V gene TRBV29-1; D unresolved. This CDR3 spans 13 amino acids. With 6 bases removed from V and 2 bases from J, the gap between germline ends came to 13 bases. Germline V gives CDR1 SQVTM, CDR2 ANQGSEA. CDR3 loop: CSVQTQMQETQYF. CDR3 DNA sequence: TGCAGCGTCCAAACACAGATGCAAGAGACCCAGTACTTC.

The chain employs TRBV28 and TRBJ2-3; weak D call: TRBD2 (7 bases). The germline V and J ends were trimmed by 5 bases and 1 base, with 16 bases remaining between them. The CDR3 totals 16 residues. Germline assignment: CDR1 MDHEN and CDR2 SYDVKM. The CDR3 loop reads CASSPHGRGRTDTQYF. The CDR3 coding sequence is TGTGCCAGCAGTCCCCACGGGCGGGGGCGCACAGATACGCAGTATTTT.

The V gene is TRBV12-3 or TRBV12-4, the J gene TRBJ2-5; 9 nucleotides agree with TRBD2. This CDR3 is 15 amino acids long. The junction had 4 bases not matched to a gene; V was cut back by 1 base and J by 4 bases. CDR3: CASSLGTSGRETQYF. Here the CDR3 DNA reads TGTGCCAGCAGTTTAGGTACTAGCGGGCGAGAGACCCAGTACTTC.

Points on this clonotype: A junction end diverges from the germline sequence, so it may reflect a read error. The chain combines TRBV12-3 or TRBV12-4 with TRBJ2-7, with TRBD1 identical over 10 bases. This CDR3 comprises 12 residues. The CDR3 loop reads CASSPFDRGQNF. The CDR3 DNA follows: TGTGCCAGCAGCCCATTTGACAGGGGGCAGAACTTC.

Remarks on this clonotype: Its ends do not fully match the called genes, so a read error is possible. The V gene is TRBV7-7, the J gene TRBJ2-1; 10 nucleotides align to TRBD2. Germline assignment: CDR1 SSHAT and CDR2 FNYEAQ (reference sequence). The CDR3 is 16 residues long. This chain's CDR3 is CASSLGLAGATNEQFF. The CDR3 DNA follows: TGTGCTAGCAGCTTAGGGCTAGCGGGGGCTACGAATGAGCAGTTCTTC.

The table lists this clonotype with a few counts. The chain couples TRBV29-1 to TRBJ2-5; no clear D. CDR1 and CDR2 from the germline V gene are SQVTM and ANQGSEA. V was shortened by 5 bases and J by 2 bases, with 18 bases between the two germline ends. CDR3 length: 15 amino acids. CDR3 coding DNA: TGCAGCGTTAGACGGACCGTGGGTAAACAAGAGACCCAGTACTTC. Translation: CSVRRTVGKQETQYF.

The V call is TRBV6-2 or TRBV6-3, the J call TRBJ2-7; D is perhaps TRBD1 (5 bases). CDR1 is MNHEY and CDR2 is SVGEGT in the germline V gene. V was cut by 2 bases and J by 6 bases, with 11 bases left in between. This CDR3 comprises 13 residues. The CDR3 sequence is CASSYEAGREQYF. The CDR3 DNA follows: TGTGCCAGCAGTTACGAGGCAGGGCGCGAGCAGTACTTC.

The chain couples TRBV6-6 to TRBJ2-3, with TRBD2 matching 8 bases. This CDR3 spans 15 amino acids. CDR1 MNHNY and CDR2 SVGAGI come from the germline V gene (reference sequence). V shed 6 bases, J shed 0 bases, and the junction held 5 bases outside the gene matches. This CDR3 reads CASSAGGSSTDTQYF. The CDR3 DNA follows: TGTGCCAGCAGCGCGGGGGGCTCTAGCACAGATACGCAGTATTTT.

CDR3 loop: CSAPHVAGSTDTQYF. CDR3 DNA sequence: TGCAGTGCTCCCCACGTAGCGGGAAGCACAGATACGCAGTATTTT. This rearrangement joins TRBV20-1 to TRBJ2-3, with TRBD2 identical over 8 bases. There are 15 residues in the CDR3. Germline CDR1 DFQATT, CDR2 SNEGSKA (reference sequence). With 5 bases clipped from V and 0 bases from J, the junction kept 7 bases outside the gene matches.

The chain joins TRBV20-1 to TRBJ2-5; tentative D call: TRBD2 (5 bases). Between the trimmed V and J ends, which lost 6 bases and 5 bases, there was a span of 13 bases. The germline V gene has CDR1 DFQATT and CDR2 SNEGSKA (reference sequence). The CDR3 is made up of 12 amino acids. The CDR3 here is CSALAGAETQYF. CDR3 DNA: TGCAGTGCCCTCGCGGGTGCCGAGACCCAGTACTTC.

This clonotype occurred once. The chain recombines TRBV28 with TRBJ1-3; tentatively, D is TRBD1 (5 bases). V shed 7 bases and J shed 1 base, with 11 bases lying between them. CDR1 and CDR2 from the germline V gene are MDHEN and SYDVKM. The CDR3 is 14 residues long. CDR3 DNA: TGTGCCAGCAACTCTTGGGGGTCTGGAAACACCATATATTTT. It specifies CASNSWGSGNTIYF.

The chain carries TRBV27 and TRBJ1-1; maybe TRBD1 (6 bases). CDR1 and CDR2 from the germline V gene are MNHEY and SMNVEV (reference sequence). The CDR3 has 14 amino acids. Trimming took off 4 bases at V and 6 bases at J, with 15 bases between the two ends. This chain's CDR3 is CASSSRGELSEAFF. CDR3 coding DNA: TGTGCCAGCAGTTCAAGGGGGGAACTCTCTGAAGCTTTCTTT.

The CDR3 bases are TGCAGTGCTAGCTCAGCGTTGGATAGCGGCGAGCAGTACTTC. The encoded protein is CSASSALDSGEQYF. This rearrangement joins TRBV20-1 to TRBJ2-7, with D perhaps TRBD2 (6 bases). CDR1 is DFQATT and CDR2 is SNEGSKA in the germline V gene (reference sequence). The CDR3 has 14 amino acids. The ends were cut back, 3 bases at V and 6 bases at J, with 18 bases in the middle.

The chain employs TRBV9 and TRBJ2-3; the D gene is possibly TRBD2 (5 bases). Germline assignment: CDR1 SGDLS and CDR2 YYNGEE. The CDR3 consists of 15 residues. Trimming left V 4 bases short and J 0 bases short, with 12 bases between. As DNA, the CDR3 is TGTGCCAGCAGCCGGGGTCCGGGGAGCACAGATACGCAGTATTTT. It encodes CASSRGPGSTDTQYF. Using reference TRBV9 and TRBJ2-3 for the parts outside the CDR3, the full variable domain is DSGVTQTPKHLITATGQRVTLRCSPRSGDLSVYWYQQSLDQGLQFLIQYYNGEERAKGNILERFSAQQFPDLHSELNLSSLELGDSALYFCASSRGPGSTDTQYFGPGTRLTVL.

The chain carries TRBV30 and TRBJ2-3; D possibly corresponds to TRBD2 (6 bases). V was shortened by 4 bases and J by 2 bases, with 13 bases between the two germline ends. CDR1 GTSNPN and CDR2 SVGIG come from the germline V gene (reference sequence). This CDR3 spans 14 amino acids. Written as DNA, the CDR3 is TGTGCCTGGACATCTAGCGCCCTCACAGATACGCAGTATTTT. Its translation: CAWTSSALTDTQYF.

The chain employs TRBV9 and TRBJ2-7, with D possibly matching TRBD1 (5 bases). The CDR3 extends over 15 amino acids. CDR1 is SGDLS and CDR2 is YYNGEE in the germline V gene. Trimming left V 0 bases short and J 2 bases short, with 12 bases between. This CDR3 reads CASSVAPGPTYEQYF. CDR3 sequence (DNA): TGTGCCAGCAGCGTAGCTCCAGGGCCGACCTACGAGCAGTACTTC.

CDR3 protein: CASSLAGSAGELFF. The CDR3 region has the DNA TGTGCCAGCAGCTTGGCAGGTTCGGCCGGGGAGCTGTTTTTT. The chain links TRBV5-4 to TRBJ2-2; D gene unclear. Per germline, CDR1 SGHNT and CDR2 YYREEE (reference sequence). V was clipped by 0 bases and J by 6 bases, with 9 bases between them. This CDR3 contains 14 residues.